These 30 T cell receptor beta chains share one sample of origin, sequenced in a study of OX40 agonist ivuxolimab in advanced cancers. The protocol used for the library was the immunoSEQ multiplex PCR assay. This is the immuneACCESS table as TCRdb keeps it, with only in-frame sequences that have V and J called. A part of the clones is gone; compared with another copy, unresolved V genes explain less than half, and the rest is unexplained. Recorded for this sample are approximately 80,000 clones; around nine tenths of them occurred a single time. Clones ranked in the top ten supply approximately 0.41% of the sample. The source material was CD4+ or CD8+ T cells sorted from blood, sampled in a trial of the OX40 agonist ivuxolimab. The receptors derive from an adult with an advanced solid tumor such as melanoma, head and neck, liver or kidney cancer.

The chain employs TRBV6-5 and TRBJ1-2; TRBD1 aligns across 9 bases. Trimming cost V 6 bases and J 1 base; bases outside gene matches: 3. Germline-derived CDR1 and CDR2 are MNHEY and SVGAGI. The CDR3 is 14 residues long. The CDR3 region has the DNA TGTGCCAGCAGACCGGACAGGGGTAACTATGGCTACACCTTC. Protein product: CASRPDRGNYGYTF.

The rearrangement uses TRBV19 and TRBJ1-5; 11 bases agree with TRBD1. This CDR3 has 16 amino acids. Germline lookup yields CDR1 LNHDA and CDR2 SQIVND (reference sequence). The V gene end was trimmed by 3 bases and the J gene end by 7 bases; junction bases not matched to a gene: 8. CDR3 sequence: CASSMRTGGAGQPQHF. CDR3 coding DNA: TGTGCCAGTAGTATGAGGACAGGGGGCGCGGGGCAGCCCCAGCATTTT.

The CDR3 coding sequence is TGTGCCAGCTCACCAGGAGGCGGCTACTACGAGCAGTACTTC. It codes for CASSPGGGYYEQYF. V and J are TRBV18 and TRBJ2-7; maybe TRBD2 (5 bases). In germline, CDR1 is KGHSH, CDR2 LQKENI. The CDR3 consists of 14 residues. V lost 2 bases and J lost 3, with 11 bases in between. Together with reference TRBV18 and TRBJ2-7, the CDR3 gives the full variable domain: NAGVMQNPRHLVRRRGQEARLRCSPMKGHSHVYWYRQLPEEGLKFMVYLQKENIIDESGMPKERFSAEFPKEGPSILRIQQVVRGDSAAYFCASSPGGGYYEQYFGPGTRLTVT.

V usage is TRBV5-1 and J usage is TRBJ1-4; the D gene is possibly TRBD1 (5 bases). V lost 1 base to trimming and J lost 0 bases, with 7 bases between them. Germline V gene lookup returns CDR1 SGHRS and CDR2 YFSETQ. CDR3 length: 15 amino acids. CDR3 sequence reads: CASSLLGATNEKLFF. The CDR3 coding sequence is TGCGCCAGCAGCTTGTTGGGGGCAACTAATGAAAAACTGTTTTTT.

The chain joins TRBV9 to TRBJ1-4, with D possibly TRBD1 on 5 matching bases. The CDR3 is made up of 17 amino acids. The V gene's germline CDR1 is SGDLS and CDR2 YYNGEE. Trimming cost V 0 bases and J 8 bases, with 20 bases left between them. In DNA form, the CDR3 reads TGTGCCAGCAGCGTAGGGGGGACCGGTAACTTCGCCGAAAAACTGTTTTTT. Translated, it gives CASSVGGTGNFAEKLFF.

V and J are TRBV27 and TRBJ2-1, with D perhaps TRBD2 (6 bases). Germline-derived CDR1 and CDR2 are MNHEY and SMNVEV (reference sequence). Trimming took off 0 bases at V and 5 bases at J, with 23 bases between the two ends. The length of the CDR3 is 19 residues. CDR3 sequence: CASSLSVPRRMGGNNEQFF. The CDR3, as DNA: TGTGCCAGCAGTTTATCAGTTCCCCGGAGAATGGGGGGAAACAATGAGCAGTTCTTC.

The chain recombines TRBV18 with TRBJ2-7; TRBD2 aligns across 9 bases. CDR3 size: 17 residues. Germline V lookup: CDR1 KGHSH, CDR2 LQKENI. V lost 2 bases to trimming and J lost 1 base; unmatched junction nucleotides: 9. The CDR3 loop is CASSPFAALAGSYEQYF. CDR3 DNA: TGTGCCAGCTCACCATTTGCGGCCCTAGCGGGATCCTACGAGCAGTACTTC.

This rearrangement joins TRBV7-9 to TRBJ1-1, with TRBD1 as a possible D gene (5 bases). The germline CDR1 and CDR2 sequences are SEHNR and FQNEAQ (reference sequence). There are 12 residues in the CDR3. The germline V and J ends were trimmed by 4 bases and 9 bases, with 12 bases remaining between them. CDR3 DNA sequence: TGTGCCAGCAGCTGGGGGACGGGACAAGCTTTCTTT. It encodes CASSWGTGQAFF.

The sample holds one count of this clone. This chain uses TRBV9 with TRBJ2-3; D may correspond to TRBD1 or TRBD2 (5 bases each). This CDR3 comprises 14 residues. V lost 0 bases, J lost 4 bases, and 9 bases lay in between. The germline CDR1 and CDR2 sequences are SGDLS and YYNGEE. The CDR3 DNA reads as TGTGCCAGCAGCGTAGGAGGGGTATCAGATACGCAGTATTTT. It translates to CASSVGGVSDTQYF. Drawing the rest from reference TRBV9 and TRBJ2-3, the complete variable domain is DSGVTQTPKHLITATGQRVTLRCSPRSGDLSVYWYQQSLDQGLQFLIQYYNGEERAKGNILERFSAQQFPDLHSELNLSSLELGDSALYFCASSVGGVSDTQYFGPGTRLTVL.

In DNA form, the CDR3 reads TGCAGTGCTAGACCTGTCGACGAGCAGTACTTC. Amino acids: CSARPVDEQYF. The V and J genes are TRBV20-1 and TRBJ2-7, with no clear D. V lost 2 bases and J 5 bases, leaving 7 bases between the germline ends. Germline V gene lookup returns CDR1 DFQATT and CDR2 SNEGSKA (reference sequence). The CDR3 length is 11 residues.

For the CDR3, the DNA is TGTGCCAGCAGCTCTGGAGAGGAACGGGCGGCCCTTGGCTACACCTTC. Translated, it gives CASSSGEERAALGYTF. V gene TRBV11-3 combines with J gene TRBJ1-2; D unclear. Trimming took 4 bases from V and 7 from J, leaving 22 bases between them. Germline CDR1 reads SGHNT; CDR2 reads YENEEA. The CDR3 has 16 residues.

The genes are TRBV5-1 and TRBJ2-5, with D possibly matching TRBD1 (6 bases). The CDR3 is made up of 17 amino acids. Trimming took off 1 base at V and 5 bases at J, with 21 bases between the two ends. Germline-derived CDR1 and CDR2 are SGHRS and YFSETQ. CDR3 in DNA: TGCGCCAGCAGCTTGCTCCTTTCAGGTACAGGGATGGAGACCCAGTACTTC. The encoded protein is CASSLLLSGTGMETQYF.

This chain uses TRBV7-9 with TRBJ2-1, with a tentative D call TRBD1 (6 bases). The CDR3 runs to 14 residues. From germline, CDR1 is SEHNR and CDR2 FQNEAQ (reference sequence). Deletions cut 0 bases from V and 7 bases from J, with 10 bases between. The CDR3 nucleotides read TGTGCCAGCAGCTTAGCGGGGGCCGAAAATGAGCAGTTCTTC. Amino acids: CASSLAGAENEQFF.

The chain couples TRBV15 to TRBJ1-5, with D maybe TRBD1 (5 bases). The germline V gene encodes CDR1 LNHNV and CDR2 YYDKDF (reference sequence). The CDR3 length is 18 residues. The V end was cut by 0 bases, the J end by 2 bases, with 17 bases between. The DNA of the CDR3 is TGTGCCACCAGCAGAGATTCCGGGGGGACGGTGCGCAATCAGCCCCAGCATTTT. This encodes CATSRDSGGTVRNQPQHF. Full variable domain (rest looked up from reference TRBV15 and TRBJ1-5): DAMVIQNPRYQVTQFGKPVTLSCSQTLNHNVMYWYQQKSSQAPKLLFHYYDKDFNNEADTPDNFQSRRPNTSFCFLDIRSPGLGDTAMYLCATSRDSGGTVRNQPQHFGDGTRLSIL.

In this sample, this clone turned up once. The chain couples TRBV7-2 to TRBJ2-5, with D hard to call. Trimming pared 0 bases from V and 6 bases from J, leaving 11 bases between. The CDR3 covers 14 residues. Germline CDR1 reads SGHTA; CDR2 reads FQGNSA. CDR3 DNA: TGTGCCAGCAGCTTAGCGGCCGCGTTCCAGACCCAGTACTTC. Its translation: CASSLAAAFQTQYF.

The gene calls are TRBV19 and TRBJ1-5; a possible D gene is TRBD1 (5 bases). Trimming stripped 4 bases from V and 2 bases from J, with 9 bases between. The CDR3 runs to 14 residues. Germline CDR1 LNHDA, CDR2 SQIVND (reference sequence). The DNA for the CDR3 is TGTGCCAGTAGTAGGGACGGGGGCAATCAGCCCCAGCATTTT. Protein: CASSRDGGNQPQHF.

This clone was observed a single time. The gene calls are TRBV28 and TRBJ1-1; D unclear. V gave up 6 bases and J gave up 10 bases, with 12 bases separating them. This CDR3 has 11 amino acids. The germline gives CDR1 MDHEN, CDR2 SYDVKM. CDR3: CASRLQQTAFF. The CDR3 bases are TGTGCCAGCAGACTCCAACAGACAGCTTTCTTT.

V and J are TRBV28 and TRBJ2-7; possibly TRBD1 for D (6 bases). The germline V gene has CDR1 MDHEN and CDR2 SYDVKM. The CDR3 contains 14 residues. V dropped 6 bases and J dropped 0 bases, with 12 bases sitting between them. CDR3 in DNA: TGTGCCAGCAGGCCTCCAGGGGCCTCCTACGAGCAGTACTTC. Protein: CASRPPGASYEQYF.

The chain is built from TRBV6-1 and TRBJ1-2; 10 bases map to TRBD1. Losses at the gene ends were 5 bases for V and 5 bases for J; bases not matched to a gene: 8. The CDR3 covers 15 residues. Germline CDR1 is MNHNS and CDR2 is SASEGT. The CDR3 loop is CASSLDRGRGYGYTF. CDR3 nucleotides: TGTGCCAGCAGTCTAGACAGGGGGCGTGGGTATGGCTACACCTTC.

The CDR3 bases are TGTGCCAGCAGCTTAGCAGGGATTTGGGGCTACACCTTC. It specifies CASSLAGIWGYTF. The chain employs TRBV11-3 and TRBJ1-2, with D perhaps TRBD1 (5 bases). CDR3 length: 13 residues. Looked up from germline, CDR1 is SGHNT and CDR2 is YENEEA. The ends were cut back, 1 base at V and 8 bases at J, with 11 bases in the middle.

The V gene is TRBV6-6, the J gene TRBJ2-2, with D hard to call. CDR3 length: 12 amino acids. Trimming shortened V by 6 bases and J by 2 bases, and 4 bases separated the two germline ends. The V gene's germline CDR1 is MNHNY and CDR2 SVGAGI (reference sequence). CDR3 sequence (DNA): TGTGCCAGCAGCCGAAACACCGGGGAGCTGTTTTTT. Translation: CASSRNTGELFF.

The CDR3 DNA reads as TGTGCCAGCAGCTTATCCGACACCCGCTATGGCTACACCTTC. Encoded protein: CASSLSDTRYGYTF. The chain has TRBV7-2 and TRBJ1-2; D is ambiguous. V was pared by 2 bases and J by 4 bases, with 11 bases between. Per germline, CDR1 SGHTA and CDR2 FQGNSA. The CDR3 covers 14 residues.

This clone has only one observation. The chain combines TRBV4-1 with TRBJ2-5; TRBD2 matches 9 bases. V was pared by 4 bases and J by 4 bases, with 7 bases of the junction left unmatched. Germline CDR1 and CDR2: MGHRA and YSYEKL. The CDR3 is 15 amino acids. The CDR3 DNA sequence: TGCGCCAGCAGCCCGCGGGAGGGCCTTGGAGAGACCCAGTACTTC. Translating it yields CASSPREGLGETQYF.

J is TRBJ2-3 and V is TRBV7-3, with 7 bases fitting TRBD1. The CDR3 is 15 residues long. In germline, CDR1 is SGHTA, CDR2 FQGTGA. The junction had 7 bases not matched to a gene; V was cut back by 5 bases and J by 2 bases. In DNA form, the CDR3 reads TGTGCCAGCAGCACCCGCCAGGGGGACACAGATACGCAGTATTTT. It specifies CASSTRQGDTDTQYF. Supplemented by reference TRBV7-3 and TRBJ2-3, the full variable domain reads GAGVSQTPSNKVTEKGKYVELRCDPISGHTALYWYRQSLGQGPEFLIYFQGTGAADDSGLPNDRFFAVRPEGSVSTLKIQRTERGDSAVYLCASSTRQGDTDTQYFGPGTRLTVL.

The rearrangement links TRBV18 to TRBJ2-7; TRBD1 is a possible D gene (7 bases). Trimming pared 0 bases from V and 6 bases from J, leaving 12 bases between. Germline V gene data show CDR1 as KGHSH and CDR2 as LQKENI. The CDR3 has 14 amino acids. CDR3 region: CASSPPAGGSEQYF. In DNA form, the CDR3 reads TGTGCCAGCTCACCACCGGCAGGGGGGAGCGAGCAGTACTTC.

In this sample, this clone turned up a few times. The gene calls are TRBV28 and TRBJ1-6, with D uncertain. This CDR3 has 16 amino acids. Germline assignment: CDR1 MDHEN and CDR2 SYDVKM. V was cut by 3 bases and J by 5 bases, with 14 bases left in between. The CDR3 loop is CASSFRPAGNNSPLHF. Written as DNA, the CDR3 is TGTGCCAGCAGTTTCAGGCCGGCAGGTAATAATTCACCCCTCCACTTT.

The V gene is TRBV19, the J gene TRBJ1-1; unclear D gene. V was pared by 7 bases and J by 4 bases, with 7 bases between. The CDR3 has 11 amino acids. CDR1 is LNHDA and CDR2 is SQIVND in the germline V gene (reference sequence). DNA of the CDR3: TGTGCCAGTACCTTTGGCACTGAAGCTTTCTTT. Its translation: CASTFGTEAFF.

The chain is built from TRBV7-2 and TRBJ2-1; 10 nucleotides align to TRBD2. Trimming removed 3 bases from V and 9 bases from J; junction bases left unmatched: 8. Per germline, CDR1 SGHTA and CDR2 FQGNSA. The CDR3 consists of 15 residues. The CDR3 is CASSFSSGSFIEQFF. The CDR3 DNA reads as TGTGCCAGCAGCTTTTCTAGCGGGAGCTTTATTGAGCAGTTCTTC.

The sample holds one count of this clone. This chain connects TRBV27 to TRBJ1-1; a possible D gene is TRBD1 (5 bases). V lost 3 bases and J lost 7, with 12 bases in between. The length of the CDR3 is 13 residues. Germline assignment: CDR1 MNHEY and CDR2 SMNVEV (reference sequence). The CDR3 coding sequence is TGTGCCAGCAGTTTTGAGGGGCGGGGTGAAGCTTTCTTT. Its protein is CASSFEGRGEAFF.

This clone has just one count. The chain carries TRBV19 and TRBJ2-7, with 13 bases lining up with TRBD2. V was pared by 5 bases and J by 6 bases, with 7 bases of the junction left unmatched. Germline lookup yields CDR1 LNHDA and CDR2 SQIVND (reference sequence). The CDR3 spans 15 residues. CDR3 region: CASSGLAGDWGEQYF. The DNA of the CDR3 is TGTGCCAGTAGTGGACTAGCGGGGGATTGGGGCGAGCAGTACTTC.